This TCR beta chain is drawn from a study of T cell repertoires in cytomegalovirus infection. Overall study: Indications came from public TCR beta signatures; they pointed to CMV infection and to a matching HLA type. Study observations and caveats: HLA-C-restricted CMV clonotypes gave the most frequent clonotype in two of eight donors.

Germline-derived CDR1 and CDR2 are KGHSH and LQKENI. The CDR3 is 17 residues long. The V end lost 3 bases, the J end lost 2 bases, and 17 bases lay between the germline ends. MiXCR, run by TCRdb on the reads, gives a single entry per CDR3 protein. This sample carries hundreds of thousands of distinct CDR3 sequences, about a tenth of them seen once, and the ten largest clones take approximately 2.4%. This clonotype was seen repeatedly, ten times or more. Its antigen is undetermined. The receptor was derived from a human donor in good health (CMV status not recorded). Some clones in this sample may be carry-over from other donors' samples. Sequencing input: PBMCs. The gene calls are TRBV18 and TRBJ1-5; D not resolved. The CDR3 protein is CASSPDLGPKGNQPQHF. The CDR3 nucleotides are TGTGCCAGCTCACCTGACCTCGGACCAAAGGGCAATCAGCCCCAGCATTTT.